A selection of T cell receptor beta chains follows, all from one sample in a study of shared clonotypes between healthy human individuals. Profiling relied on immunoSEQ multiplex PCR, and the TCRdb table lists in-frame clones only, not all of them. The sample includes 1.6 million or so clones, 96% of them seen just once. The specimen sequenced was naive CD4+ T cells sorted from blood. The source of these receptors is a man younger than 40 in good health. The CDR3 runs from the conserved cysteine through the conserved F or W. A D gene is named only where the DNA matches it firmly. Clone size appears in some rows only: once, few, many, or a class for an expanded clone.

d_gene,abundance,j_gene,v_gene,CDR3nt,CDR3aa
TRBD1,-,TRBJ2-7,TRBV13,TGTGCCAGCAGCACACAGGGGGCTGAGCAGTACTTC,CASSTQGAEQYF
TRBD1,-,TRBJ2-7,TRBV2,TGTGCCAGCAAGCTAAGGGGGCGCATCCACGAGCAGTACTTC,CASKLRGRIHEQYF
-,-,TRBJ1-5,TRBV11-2,TGTGCCAGCAGCGAGGGAACCAATCAGCCCCAGCATTTT,CASSEGTNQPQHF
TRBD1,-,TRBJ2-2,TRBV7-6,TGTGCCAGCAGCTTAGCACGAACAGGGGCGATCACCGGGGAGCTGTTTTTT,CASSLARTGAITGELFF
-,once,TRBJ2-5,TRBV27,TGTGCCACCAGTCGTCCGGGAGAGACCCAGTACTTC,CATSRPGETQYF
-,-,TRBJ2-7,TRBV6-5,TGTGCCAGCAGTTATGGTCATGGGGCCTCCTACGAGCAGTACTTC,CASSYGHGASYEQYF
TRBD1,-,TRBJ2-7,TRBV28,TGTGCCAGCAGTTTACAGGGGGCCTCCTACGAGCAGTACTTC,CASSLQGASYEQYF
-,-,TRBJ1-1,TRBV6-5,TGTGCCAGCAGTTACTCGGGCATCTACACTGAAGCTTTCTTT,CASSYSGIYTEAFF
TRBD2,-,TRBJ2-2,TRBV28,TGTGCCAGCAGTAAGCGGGGGACTAGCGGGATCCACACCGGGGAGCTGTTTTTT,CASSKRGTSGIHTGELFF
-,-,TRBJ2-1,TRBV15,TGTGCCACCAGCATGGTGGCCCAGGCGGGCCATGAGCAGTTCTTC,CATSMVAQAGHEQFF
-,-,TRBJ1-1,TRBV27,TGTGCCAGCAGTTTGGCGAGGGCGTGGGGGAACACTGAAGCTTTCTTT,CASSLARAWGNTEAFF
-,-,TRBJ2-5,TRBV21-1,TGTGCCAGCACGCAGAACCAAGAGACCCAGTACTTC,CASTQNQETQYF
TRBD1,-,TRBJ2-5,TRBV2,TGTGCCAGCAGTAATCCACAGGGGGGTGGTGAGACCCAGTACTTC,CASSNPQGGGETQYF
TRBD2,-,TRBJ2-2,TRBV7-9,TGTGCCAGCAGCTTAAATCCTAGCGGGGCCGGGGAGCTGTTTTTT,CASSLNPSGAGELFF
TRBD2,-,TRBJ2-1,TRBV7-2,TGTGCCAGCAGCTTAGCTGGAACCGGGACTAGGAAATTCTTC,CASSLAGTGTRKFF
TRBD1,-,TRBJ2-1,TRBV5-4,TGTGCCAGCAGTTTCGACAGGGTGAATGAGCAGTTCTTC,CASSFDRVNEQFF
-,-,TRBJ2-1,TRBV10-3,TGTGCCATCAGAGACAGCGGAGATCACAATGAGCAGTTCTTC,CAIRDSGDHNEQFF
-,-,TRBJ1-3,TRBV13,TGTGCCAGCAGCTCACCTAAAGGAAACACCATATATTTT,CASSSPKGNTIYF
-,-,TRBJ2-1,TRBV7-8,TGTGCCAGCAGCTTAGTGGCGGGCTCCTCCTACAATGAGCAGTTCTTC,CASSLVAGSSYNEQFF
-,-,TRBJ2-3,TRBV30,TGTGCCTGGGGGGATGGTGCAGATACGCAGTATTTT,CAWGDGADTQYF
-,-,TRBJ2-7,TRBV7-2,TGTGCCAGCAGCTTAGAAGTGGGGATGGGGGAGCAGTACTTC,CASSLEVGMGEQYF